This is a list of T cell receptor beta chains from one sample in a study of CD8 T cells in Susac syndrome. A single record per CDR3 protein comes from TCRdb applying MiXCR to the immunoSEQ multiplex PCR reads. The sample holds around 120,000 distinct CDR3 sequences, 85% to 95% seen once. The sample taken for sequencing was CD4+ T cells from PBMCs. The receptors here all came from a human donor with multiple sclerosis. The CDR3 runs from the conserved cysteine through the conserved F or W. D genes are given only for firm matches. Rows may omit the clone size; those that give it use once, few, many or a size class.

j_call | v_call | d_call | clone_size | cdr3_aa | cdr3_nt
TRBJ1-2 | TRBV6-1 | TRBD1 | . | CASSATGDYGYTF | TGTGCCAGCAGCGCCACAGGGGACTATGGCTACACCTTC
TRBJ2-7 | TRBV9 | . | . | CASSVDPLSREQYF | TGTGCCAGCAGCGTAGATCCCCTCTCACGTGAGCAGTACTTC
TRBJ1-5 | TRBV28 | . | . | CASHGANQPQHF | TGTGCCTCTCACGGGGCTAATCAGCCCCAGCATTTT
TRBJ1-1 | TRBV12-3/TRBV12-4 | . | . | CASSSGYTEAFF | TGTGCCAGCAGTTCCGGTTACACTGAAGCTTTCTTT
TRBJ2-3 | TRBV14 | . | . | CASSLNKFDTQYF | TGTGCCAGCAGCCTGAATAAATTCGATACGCAGTATTTT
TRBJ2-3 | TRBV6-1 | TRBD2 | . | CASPGLAGGQDTQYF | TGTGCCAGCCCTGGACTAGCGGGGGGGCAGGATACGCAGTATTTT
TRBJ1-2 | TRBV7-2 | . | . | CASSLDLGENYGYTF | TGTGCCAGCAGCTTAGATTTAGGCGAGAACTATGGCTACACCTTC
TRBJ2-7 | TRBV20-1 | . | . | CSARDGAASPSEQYF | TGCAGTGCTAGAGATGGGGCCGCAAGCCCCTCGGAGCAGTACTTC
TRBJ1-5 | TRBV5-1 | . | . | CASSPEGPLSNQPQHF | TGCGCCAGCAGCCCGGAGGGACCCCTTAGCAATCAGCCCCAGCATTTT
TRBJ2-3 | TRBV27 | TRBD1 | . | CATGQGAISTDTQYF | TGTGCCACCGGACAGGGGGCTATCAGCACAGATACGCAGTATTTT
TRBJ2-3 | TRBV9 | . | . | CASSVGTQGDGTDTQYF | TGTGCCAGCAGCGTGGGAACCCAGGGCGACGGCACAGATACGCAGTATTTT
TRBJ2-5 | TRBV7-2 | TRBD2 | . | CASSSGLAPETQYF | TGTGCCAGCAGTAGCGGACTAGCCCCAGAGACCCAGTACTTC
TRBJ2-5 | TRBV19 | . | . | CASSRSPGETQYF | TGTGCCAGTAGTAGGTCTCCTGGAGAGACCCAGTACTTC
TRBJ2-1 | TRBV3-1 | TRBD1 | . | CASSQADSGGGGKQFF | TGTGCCAGCAGCCAAGCGGATTCAGGGGGCGGTGGGAAGCAGTTCTTC
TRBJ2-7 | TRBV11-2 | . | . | CASSFRQLAYEQYF | TGTGCCAGCAGCTTCCGGCAGCTTGCCTACGAGCAGTACTTC
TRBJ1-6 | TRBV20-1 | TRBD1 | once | CSARQAWDRNNSPLHF | TGCAGTGCTAGACAAGCCTGGGACAGGAATAATTCACCCCTCCACTTT
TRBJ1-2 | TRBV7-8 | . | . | CASSPASITGGYTF | TGTGCCAGCAGCCCAGCGTCCATTACGGGCGGCTACACCTTC
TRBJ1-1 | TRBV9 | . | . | CASSVGQLRNTEAFF | TGTGCCAGCAGCGTAGGGCAGTTGAGGAACACTGAAGCTTTCTTT
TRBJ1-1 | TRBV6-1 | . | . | CASSWTEGSEAFF | TGTGCCAGCAGTTGGACGGAGGGGTCTGAAGCTTTCTTT
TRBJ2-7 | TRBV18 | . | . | CASSPAAAYEQYF | TGTGCCAGCTCTCCCGCGGCAGCCTACGAGCAGTACTTC
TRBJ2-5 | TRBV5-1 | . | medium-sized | CASSLQETQYF | TGTGCCAGCAGCTTACAAGAGACCCAGTACTTC
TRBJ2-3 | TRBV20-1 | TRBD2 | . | CSVQMGGTDTQYF | TGCAGTGTACAAATGGGGGGGACAGATACGCAGTATTTT
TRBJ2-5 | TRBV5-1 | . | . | CASSLGAGARGATQYF | TGCGCCAGCAGCTTGGGGGCAGGGGCCCGGGGTGCGACCCAGTACTTC
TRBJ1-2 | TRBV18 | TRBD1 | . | CASSPARTGERGYTF | TGTGCCAGCTCGCCTGCTCGTACAGGGGAACGTGGCTACACCTTC
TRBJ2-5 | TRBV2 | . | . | CASMPAATIETQYF | TGTGCCAGCATGCCAGCGGCGACCATAGAGACCCAGTACTTC
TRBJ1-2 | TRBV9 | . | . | CASSGTGPGYTF | TGTGCCAGCAGCGGCACGGGGCCTGGCTACACCTTC
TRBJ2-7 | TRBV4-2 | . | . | CASSQDPQGHSYEQYF | TGTGCCAGCAGCCAAGATCCCCAGGGGCACTCCTACGAGCAGTACTTC
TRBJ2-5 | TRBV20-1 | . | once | CSAGGGTFGGFQETQYF | TGCAGTGCAGGGGGAGGGACGTTCGGGGGCTTCCAAGAGACCCAGTACTTC
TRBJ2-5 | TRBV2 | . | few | CASGTGQETQYF | TGTGCCAGCGGTACAGGGCAAGAGACCCAGTACTTC
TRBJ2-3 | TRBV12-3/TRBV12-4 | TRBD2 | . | CASSRLAGRPDTQYF | TGTGCCAGCAGCAGACTAGCGGGGAGGCCAGATACGCAGTATTTT
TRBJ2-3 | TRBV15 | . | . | CATSRAGFTDTQYF | TGTGCCACCAGCAGAGCGGGCTTCACAGATACGCAGTATTTT
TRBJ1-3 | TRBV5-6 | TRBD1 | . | CASSPQGPGNTIYF | TGTGCCAGCAGCCCACAGGGGCCTGGAAACACCATATATTTT